Sequencing of this TCR beta chain was carried out in a study of T cell repertoires in cytomegalovirus infection. Study-level information: Shared public TCR beta signatures pointed to both CMV infection and a matching HLA type. Notes on the study in general: Accumulated public TCR beta family frequency recognized individuals carrying CMV together with the relevant HLA. HLA-C-restricted CMV-specific TCR beta clonotypes prevailed in the ex vivo response.

TCRdb redid the calling of the reads with MiXCR, one entry per CDR3 protein. The repertoire holds about 740,000 distinct CDR3 sequences, with roughly 35% as singletons. Concerning this clonotype: Antigen: not known.

V shed 4 bases and J shed 4 bases, with 16 bases lying between them. Germline loops: CDR1 SEHNR, CDR2 FQNEAQ (reference sequence). The CDR3 runs to 15 residues. This chain connects TRBV7-9 to TRBJ1-2; tentatively, D is TRBD1 (6 bases). The source material was PBMCs. The TCR sequence derives from a human donor in good health (CMV status not recorded). Some clones in this sample may be carry-over from other donors' samples. The CDR3 nucleotides read TGTGCCAGCAGCTCGCCTCGGGGGGCCACCTATGGCTACACCTTC. This gives the protein CASSSPRGATYGYTF.